This TCR beta chain was recovered during a study of blood T cell repertoires in COVID-19. In the authors' methods: Estimation of nucleated cell counts was performed using reference gene primer amplification. TCRdb's copy holds only in-frame clones and misses some; the assay was immunoSEQ multiplex PCR. V and J calls and clone size are as listed in that table; D and trimming were resolved from the DNA. This table holds 48,000 or so clones, 70% to 90% found once. The receptor's source is a woman aged 55-69 years with acute or convalescent COVID-19. The source material was peripheral blood.

CDR3 sequence reads: CASSLAGRGMNTEAFF. In DNA form, the CDR3 reads TGCGCCAGCAGCTTGGCAGGGAGGGGCATGAACACTGAAGCTTTCTTT. The chain uses TRBV5-1 and TRBJ1-1; D perhaps matches TRBD1 (5 bases). Germline CDR1 reads SGHRS; CDR2 reads YFSETQ. The germline V and J ends were trimmed by 0 bases and 0 bases, with 12 bases remaining between them. The CDR3 contains 16 residues. The full variable domain, with the rest looked up from reference TRBV5-1 and TRBJ1-1, is KAGVTQTPRYLIKTRGQQVTLSCSPISGHRSVSWYQQTPGQGLQFLFEYFSETQRNKGNFPGRFSGRQFSNSRSEMNVSTLELGDSALYLCASSLAGRGMNTEAFFGQGTRLTVV.